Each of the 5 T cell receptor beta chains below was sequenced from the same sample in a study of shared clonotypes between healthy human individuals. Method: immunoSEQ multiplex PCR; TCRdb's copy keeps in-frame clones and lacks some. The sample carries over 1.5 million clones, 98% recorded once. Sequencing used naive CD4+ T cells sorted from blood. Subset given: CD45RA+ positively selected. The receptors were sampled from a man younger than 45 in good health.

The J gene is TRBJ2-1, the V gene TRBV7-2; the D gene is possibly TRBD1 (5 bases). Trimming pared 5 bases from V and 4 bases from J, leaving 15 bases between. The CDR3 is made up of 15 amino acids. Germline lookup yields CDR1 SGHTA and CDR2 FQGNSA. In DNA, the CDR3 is TGTGCCAGCAGCCGAGACCCCCAGGGTTACAATGAGCAGTTCTTC. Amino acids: CASSRDPQGYNEQFF.

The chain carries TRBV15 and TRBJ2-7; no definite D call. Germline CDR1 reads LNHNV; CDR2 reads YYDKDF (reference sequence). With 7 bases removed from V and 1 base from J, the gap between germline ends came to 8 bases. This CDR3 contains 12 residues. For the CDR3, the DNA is TGTGCCACCACCCCCCGGTCCTACGAGCAGTACTTC. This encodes CATTPRSYEQYF.

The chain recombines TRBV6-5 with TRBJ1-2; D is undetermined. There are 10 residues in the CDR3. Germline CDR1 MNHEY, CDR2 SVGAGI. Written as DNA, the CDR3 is TGTGCGTCCTGGGACTATGGCTACACCTTC. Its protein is CASWDYGYTF.

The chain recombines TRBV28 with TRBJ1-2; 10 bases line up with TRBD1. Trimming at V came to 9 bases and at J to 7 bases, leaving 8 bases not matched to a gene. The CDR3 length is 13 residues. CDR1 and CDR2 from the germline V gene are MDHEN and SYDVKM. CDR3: CASWTGGKRGYTF. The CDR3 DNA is TGTGCCAGTTGGACAGGGGGAAAACGTGGCTACACCTTC.

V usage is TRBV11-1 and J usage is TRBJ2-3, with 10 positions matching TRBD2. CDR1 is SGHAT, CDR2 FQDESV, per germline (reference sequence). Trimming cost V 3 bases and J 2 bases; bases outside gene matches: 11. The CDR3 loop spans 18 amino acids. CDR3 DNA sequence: TGTGCCAGCAGCTTGGGAGGGCGAGGACTAGCGGCCACAGATACGCAGTATTTT. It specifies CASSLGGRGLAATDTQYF.